This T cell receptor (beta chain) was recovered during a study of T cells in Graves' hyperthyroidism and ophthalmopathy. Study-wide results and limits: Blood also held most thyroid clonotypes expanded beyond 0.001. The model made its ophthalmopathy prediction, and onset followed a median about 5.9 months later.

Under 3 months was the duration of disease in ophthalmopathy patients, who also had a Clinical Activity Score of at least 3 and a NOSPECS grade of at least 4. The CDR3 is made up of 14 amino acids. Germline V lookup: CDR1 SQVTM, CDR2 ANQGSEA. J gave up 3 bases and V 0 bases, and 4 bases lay outside the gene matches. This clonotype occurred a few times. Its specificity is unknown. Amplified regions were TCR beta CDR3 sequences from RNA transcripts. During a first-round RT-PCR of the TCR CDR3, the HTBI primer set was used. Via MiXCR, TCRdb re-called the multiplex PCR reads, giving one row per CDR3 protein. The sample includes about 380,000 distinct CDR3 sequences, approximately 17% of them seen just once.

Sequencing used blood. The chain uses TRBV29-1 and TRBJ2-5, with 7 bases lining up with TRBD1. The clonotype originates from a young man with Graves' ophthalmopathy. CDR3: CSVEDPGQEETQYF. The CDR3 DNA reads TGCAGCGTTGAAGATCCAGGACAGGAAGAGACCCAGTACTTC. The whole variable domain, filled in from reference TRBV29-1 and TRBJ2-5, reads SAVISQKPSRDICQRGTSLTIQCQVDSQVTMMFWYRQQPGQSLTLIATANQGSEATYESGFVIDKFPISRPNLTFSTLTVSNMSPEDSSIYLCSVEDPGQEETQYFGPGTRLLVL.